Detailed here is one T cell receptor beta chain. This clone has a single count. The specificity of this receptor is unknown. Qualities for individual bases were not recorded, and no much larger clone is one base off. The data were obtained in a study of T cell responses to AZD1222 COVID-19 vaccine (dated by TCRdb to about 2021). General notes on the study: AZD1222 recipients whose second dose came at about 4 weeks and those whose second dose came at about 12 weeks were combined into one group, since spike-specific TCR depth and breadth did not differ between the two schedules. A total of 233 trial participants underwent TCR sequencing, of whom roughly 210 had received two doses of AZD1222 and approximately 26 had received two doses of the MenACWY control vaccine. Enrollment into the trials was organized by age into subgroups of 18-55, 56-69 and 70-plus years, and those subgroups contained roughly 140, 27 and 60 TCR-sequenced participants, respectively.

The time point label here, explained by the study, means: baseline before first vaccination. Vaccinee samples were obtained from the UK trials COV001 and COV002, which included a single-blind randomized controlled phase 2/3 trial of AZD1222 (ChAdOx1 nCoV-19) in healthy adults. Trial participant PBMC samples were collected at day 0 and day 28 after the second dose for TCRbeta chain sequencing. Overall study outcomes, separate from this receptor: In the small 56-69-year group, the increase in depth fell short of significance, most likely because of low power. After two AZD1222 doses, both the breadth and the depth of spike-specific TCRs were significantly higher than at day 0 and than in MenACWY recipients. Participants were mostly white British and included more females than males, and it was suggested by the authors that clonal diversity may have been underestimated. Only five to seven AZD1222 recipients were SARS-CoV-2 seropositive at baseline, limiting conclusions about previously exposed vaccinees. Because no day 14 peak-response samples were available, repertoires were characterized only after the peak T cell response. The vaccine-associated CD4 TCRs covered the entire spike protein, and the dominant responses fell in regions 160-218 and 743-854. Epitopes outside the regions mutated in the B.1.351 and B.1.1.7 variants were reportedly recognized by nearly half of the unique spike-specific TCRs.

The CDR3 regions of human TCRbeta chains were subjected to immunosequencing. In the paper's pipeline: Repertoire TCRs were matched against a reference library of SARS-CoV-2-specific TCRs generated with the MIRA antigen-specificity platform. Breadth meant the fraction of unique TCRs that were SARS-CoV-2-associated, whereas depth meant the fraction of total T cells that were SARS-CoV-2-associated. Using the MIRA data, each spike-specific TCR was assigned both to the spike region to which the TCR was reactive and to a CD4 or CD8 class. Log10-transformed breadth and depth values were compared by one-way ANOVA with Sidak's multiple comparisons tests. TCRdb carries this immuneACCESS record with in-frame sequences only. Its versions omit some clonotypes, under half of them owing to an unresolved V gene in the studies checked, with the rest unexplained. From that table come the V and J calls and clone size; the DNA was used to work out D and trimming. The table for this sample lists about 140,000 clones; around 90% of them were counted only once. The top ten clonotypes cover around 3.6% of the sample.

The material was peripheral blood, obtained on day 0 of AZD1222 vaccination. This TCR came from an adult in good health.

The CDR3 in this case is CASSPAGNTEAFF. At the DNA level, the sequence is TGCGCCAGCAGCCCCGCCGGGAACACTGAAGCTTTCTTT. This chain joins TRBV5-1 to TRBJ1-1; the D gene assignment is ambiguous. Including cysteine and phenylalanine, the CDR3 has 13 amino acids. The CDR3 DNA has 39 bases and is translated from base 1. For CDR1 and CDR2, the germline V gene lists SGHRS and YFSETQ. V and J lose 4 bases and 1 base, and a span of 8 bases separates them.